These 5 T cell receptor beta chains came from one sample sequenced in a study of cytomegalovirus exposure and HLA in healthy donors. Researchers ran the PCR with 60 Vbeta and 13 Jbeta primers. Assay: immunoSEQ multiplex PCR; the TCRdb copy retains only in-frame clones and omits some. The table lists approximately 120,000 clones. What was sequenced was PBMCs. Receptor source: a man younger than 35 in good health and CMV-seronegative.

This chain links TRBV27 with TRBJ2-7; 7 bases line up with TRBD1. CDR1 is MNHEY, CDR2 SMNVEV, per germline (reference sequence). The CDR3 contains 16 residues. The ends lost 2 bases at V and 4 bases at J; junction bases unmatched: 11. CDR3 DNA sequence: TGTGCCAGCAGTTTACGGGGTCGATGGGACAGATACGAGCAGTACTTC. It specifies CASSLRGRWDRYEQYF.

The chain employs TRBV4-1 and TRBJ1-1; tentatively, D is TRBD1 (6 bases). In germline, CDR1 is MGHRA, CDR2 YSYEKL. The CDR3 is made up of 14 amino acids. V lost 7 bases and J 5 bases, leaving 17 bases between the germline ends. The DNA for the CDR3 is TGCGCCAGCAAATACGAACAGGGTTGGACTGAAGCTTTCTTT. Protein sequence: CASKYEQGWTEAFF.

The rearrangement links TRBV7-8 to TRBJ1-5; 9 bases agree with TRBD1. This CDR3 region has 16 residues. With V trimmed by 4 bases and J by 4 bases, 8 bases remained unmatched. CDR1 is SGHVS and CDR2 is FQNEAQ in the germline V gene. The CDR3 bases are TGTGCCAGCAGCTGGAAGTGGACAGGGGATAATCAGCCCCAGCATTTT. Protein sequence: CASSWKWTGDNQPQHF.

V and J are TRBV29-1 and TRBJ2-4, with 10 bases fitting TRBD2. The trim removed 7 bases at V and 6 bases at J, leaving 9 bases unmatched. The CDR3 extends over 14 amino acids. CDR1 and CDR2 (germline): SQVTM, ANQGSEA. The DNA for the CDR3 is TGCAGCGCCGTTCCAGCGGGAGGGGGAAACATTCAGTACTTC. Its protein is CSAVPAGGGNIQYF. Together with reference TRBV29-1 and TRBJ2-4, the CDR3 gives the full variable domain: SAVISQKPSRDICQRGTSLTIQCQVDSQVTMMFWYRQQPGQSLTLIATANQGSEATYESGFVIDKFPISRPNLTFSTLTVSNMSPEDSSIYLCSAVPAGGGNIQYFGAGTRLSVL.

The CDR3, as DNA: TGTGCCTTGCGCACAAACAGGGAAAACTATGGCTACACCTTC. It specifies CALRTNRENYGYTF. The chain uses TRBV30 and TRBJ1-2; a possible D gene is TRBD1 (6 bases). Deletions cut 7 bases from V and 2 bases from J, with 17 bases between. Germline CDR1 is GTSNPN and CDR2 is SVGIG (reference sequence). The CDR3 has 14 amino acids.